Reported below is one TCR beta chain. Its target is unknown. PCR was performed using 60 Vbeta and 13 Jbeta primers. Authors' data handling: Roughly 9.9 million shared chains were among the approximately 80 million unique TCR beta chains that a later analysis counted. Measured with immunoSEQ multiplex PCR; TCRdb has only the in-frame clones, and not every one. V, J and clone size were drawn from that table, and D and trimming were deduced from the DNA. The sample carries 210,000 or so clones, approximately 90% recorded once. The data originate from a study of cytomegalovirus exposure and HLA in healthy donors. Germline loops: CDR1 MNHNY, CDR2 SVGAGI (reference sequence). There are 11 residues in the CDR3. Trimming removed 7 bases at V and 7 bases at J, with 8 bases between. Study results and caveats: The dataset shows that most TCR sequences were rare, while some public TCRs occurred in many donors.

V is TRBV6-6 and J is TRBJ2-1; D gene uncertain. This clonotype was sampled from a woman aged 18 to 35 in good health and CMV-seronegative. The material sequenced was PBMCs. In nucleotides, the CDR3 is TGTGCCAGCACCCTAGAGAATGAGCAGTTCTTC. Translated, it gives CASTLENEQFF.